This TCR beta chain was observed in a study of cytomegalovirus exposure and HLA in healthy donors. The CDR3 is made up of 14 amino acids. Per the germline V gene, CDR1 is MNHEY and CDR2 is SVGAGI. The V and J ends lost 8 bases and 4 bases respectively, with 16 bases between them. The assay was immunoSEQ multiplex PCR, and TCRdb's table has in-frame clones only and misses some. Of tens of thousands of clones detected, 90% appear once; the ten largest clones hold approximately 1.1%. The rearrangement uses TRBV6-5 and TRBJ2-3; tentatively, D is TRBD2 (6 bases). This sequence was found in a man aged 18 to 29 in good health and CMV-seronegative. Sequenced material: PBMCs. The CDR3 DNA follows: TGTGCCAGCTGCGGGAATTTGGTATCAGATACGCAGTATTTT. Translating it yields CASCGNLVSDTQYF.